The present TCR beta chain was sequenced within a study of radiotherapy plus CTLA-4 blockade in lung cancer. For the study at large: Among enrolled patients, over 15% responded and roughly 30% achieved disease control. Study-wide results and caveats: TCR clones of tumor origin grew in blood after radiotherapy plus ipilimumab. Increased serum interferon-beta after radiation also reportedly predicted response strongly.

Remarks on this clone: Its matching antigen is unknown.

This CDR3 comprises 14 residues. V was pared by 9 bases and J by 4 bases, with 8 bases of the junction left unmatched. Germline CDR1 is WSHSY and CDR2 is SAAADI. Treatment of patients with chemo-refractory metastatic non-small-cell lung cancer consisted of focal radiation plus CTLA-4 blockade with ipilimumab. Using immunoSEQ multiplex PCR, the repertoire was profiled, and TCRdb retains in-frame clones only, with some absent. The sample includes 80,000 to 95,000 clones, 83% seen only once; the top ten take 0.82%. Material: peripheral blood, obtained from a patient treated with radiotherapy plus ipilimumab. This sequence joins TRBV10-2 and TRBJ2-3, with 9 bases aligning to TRBD2. The source is a human donor with non-small cell lung cancer who had stable disease on radiotherapy plus ipilimumab. Here the CDR3 DNA reads TGCGCCAGTCGTCCTAGCGGGGCCTCAGATACGCAGTATTTT. The encoded protein is CASRPSGASDTQYF.